This TCR beta chain was captured by sequencing in a study of OX40 agonist ivuxolimab in advanced cancers. Study background: Earlier anti-PD-1, anti-PD-L1 or anti-CTLA-4 therapy was permitted; 40% had received some.

V lost 4 bases and J lost 1, with 10 bases in between. The length of the CDR3 is 14 residues. In germline, CDR1 is MDHEN, CDR2 SYDVKM. A note on this clone: Its antigen is not identified.

Collection of blood occurred at baseline, at cycle 4 day 1, and at cycle 7 day 1. Points from the study as a whole: At 0.1 to 3.0 mg/kg and by week 6, clonal expansion occurred in CD4+ and CD8+ blood T cells. In general, CD8+ T cells held more expanded clones than CD4+ did, on average.

TCRdb keeps only in-frame clones here, not all; method: immunoSEQ multiplex PCR. Among about 61,000 clones, about 91% were seen once, and the ten largest hold roughly 18%. The sequence was obtained from an adult with an advanced solid tumor such as melanoma, head and neck, liver or kidney cancer. The V and J genes are TRBV28 and TRBJ1-1; a weak D match, TRBD1 (5 bases). Sequenced here: CD4+ or CD8+ T cells sorted from blood, sampled in a trial of the OX40 agonist ivuxolimab. The DNA of the CDR3 is TGTGCCAGCAGTTCCGGGGGGGAGAACACTGAAGCTTTCTTT. Protein product: CASSSGGENTEAFF.